Reported below is one T cell receptor beta chain. This clone was seen only a few times. This clone's antigen is unknown. No much larger clone is present one base from it, and per-base qualities are unavailable. This entry is derived from a study of CD8+ T cells in alopecia areata (dated by TCRdb to 2016 to 2019). Regarding the study in general: Treated patients were enrolled in an open-label pilot trial of oral tofacitinib at 5 to 10 mg twice daily for moderate-to-severe alopecia areata. In treated patients, disease severity was measured using the SALT score, which gives the percentage of scalp surface area affected. High-throughput TCRbeta sequencing was used to examine T cell clonal expansion in alopecia areata in both the C3H/HeJ mouse model and human patients. RNA was extracted with the PAXgene miRNA kit for fixed scalp, the miRNeasy kit for PBMCs, and the RNeasy kit for mouse skin. Tofacitinib-treated patients had biopsies at baseline and at 4 and 24 weeks of treatment, with a later scalp biopsy in several patients. Patients received tofacitinib for 6 to 18 months and were then followed off drug for 6 months to check for delayed response and recurrence. Human TCRbeta sequencing covered scalp tissue and sorted CD4+ and CD8+ peripheral blood T cells from patchy and totalis/universalis alopecia areata patients and healthy controls. Clonality in the scalp was compared among normal scalp (n=4), patchy alopecia areata scalp (n=8), and alopecia totalis/universalis scalp (n=8). immunoSEQ multiplex PCR using 35 Vbeta forward primers and 13 Jbeta reverse primers was used to amplify TCRbeta CDR3 regions.

Overall study outcomes, separate from this receptor: Scalp clonality and the number of expanded CD8+ clones among the top 100 scalp clones were significantly decreased by tofacitinib. Resident alphabeta T cells in normal human skin are also sequenced, complicating scalp TCR repertoire analysis, unlike mouse skin dominated by gammadelta T cells. Compared with normal scalp, lesional scalp had higher clonality and more expanded CD8+ clones, particularly in alopecia totalis/universalis, a pattern that suggests antigenic drive. Shared TCR sequences between patients were less evident than in mice, which may be partly attributable to HLA diversity in the patient population. During tofacitinib treatment, many expanded lesional clones stuck around in both scalp and blood, and this persistence may partly explain why relapse happens after treatment is stopped. Because the treated cohort was small and had only one nonresponder, larger studies are needed to examine links between baseline CD8+ expansion and response.

Library preparation was by the immunoSEQ multiplex PCR assay. RNA was extracted from all samples and reverse transcribed into cDNA, which served as template for TCR sequencing. First-strand cDNA was synthesized with SuperScript III using a 2:1 mix of oligo-dT and random hexamers. Amplification bias was assessed with a synthetic immune receptor repertoire, and residual bias was removed computationally. Concerning the study's data processing: Raw reads were preprocessed to remove errors, and CDR3 was defined by IMGT conventions from the conserved cysteine to phenylalanine. Clonality was computed as 1 minus the Shannon entropy, with the entropy normalized by log2 of the number of productive unique TCRs. Scalp TCRbeta sequences were cross-referenced with sorted blood CD4 and CD8 repertoires so that the CD4 or CD8 identity of scalp clones could be inferred. Held by TCRdb, this immuneACCESS table contains in-frame sequences only and omits some clones. Under half of the omission traces to an unresolved V gene where checked; the cause of the rest is unknown. V and J calls and clone size come straight from that table; D and trimming were deduced from the DNA. Recorded for this sample are hundreds of thousands of clones; 58% of them occurred a single time. The ten largest clones capture more than 1.5% of the sample.

This sample's time point label indicates: about 25 weeks on oral tofacitinib. The sample's treatment or condition label, decoded: oral pan-JAK inhibitor, 5-10 mg twice daily. Lesional scalp punch biopsies and peripheral blood were collected from alopecia areata patients. PBMCs were isolated by density centrifugation and stained for CD3, CD4 and CD8, after which CD4+ and CD8+ T cells were sorted on a FACSAria. The CDR3 measures 14 amino acids from cysteine to phenylalanine. Only CDR3 DNA remains: 42 bases, in frame from the first base. In the germline V gene (reference sequence), CDR1 corresponds to LNHDA and CDR2 to SQIVND. The trim is 5 bases for V and 7 bases for J, with a gap of 15 bases between the germline ends.

This sequence was found in a human donor with alopecia areata. The V and J genes are TRBV19 and TRBJ2-1; 7 matching bases give a weak D call of TRBD1. The sample consisted of CD4+ T cells sorted from blood, taken at week 24, from a patient treated with tofacitinib. The DNA sequence reads TGTGCCAGTAGTCCACTACAGGGGAGGAATGAGCAGTTCTTC. This sequence encodes CASSPLQGRNEQFF.